This is a list of T cell receptor beta chains from one sample in a study of control samples from healthy donors and cancer patients. Generated by immunoSEQ multiplex PCR, the TCRdb table keeps only in-frame clones and is missing some. The sample lists around 20,000 clones; more than 80% were seen once. Specimen: PBMCs. The receptor source for this set is a man in his sixties with head and neck cancer. Each CDR3 is given with its conserved first and last residue. The D gene is left open where the match is weak. For some rows the clone size is stated as once, few or many, or as a class when expanded; others skip it.

J gene: TRBJ2-1; V gene: TRBV11-2; D gene: TRBD2; clone size: medium-sized; CDR3 DNA: TGTGCCAGCAGCTTAGGGACTAGCGGGAGCTCCTACAATGAGCAGTTCTTC; CDR3 protein: CASSLGTSGSSYNEQFF
J gene: TRBJ1-1; V gene: TRBV11-2; D gene: -; clone size: -; CDR3 DNA: TGTGCCAGCAGCTTACGCAGGGACACTGAAGCTTTCTTT; CDR3 protein: CASSLRRDTEAFF
J gene: TRBJ2-5; V gene: TRBV28; D gene: -; clone size: -; CDR3 DNA: TGTGCCAGCAGTTACCCAGGACAGAGGGAGACCCAGTACTTC; CDR3 protein: CASSYPGQRETQYF
J gene: TRBJ1-1; V gene: TRBV2; D gene: -; clone size: -; CDR3 DNA: TGTGCCAGCAGTGCCCTACTTGAAGCTTTCTTT; CDR3 protein: CASSALLEAFF
J gene: TRBJ2-5; V gene: TRBV30; D gene: -; clone size: -; CDR3 DNA: TGTGCCTGGAGTCTCGGTCAAGAGACCCAGTACTTC; CDR3 protein: CAWSLGQETQYF
J gene: TRBJ1-1; V gene: TRBV5-1; D gene: -; clone size: -; CDR3 DNA: TGCGCCAGCAGTATTATCAGTAACACTGAAGCTTTCTTT; CDR3 protein: CASSIISNTEAFF
J gene: TRBJ2-5; V gene: TRBV7-2; D gene: -; clone size: -; CDR3 DNA: TGTGCCAGCAGCCAACCCTCGATGCCGGAGACCCAGTACTTC; CDR3 protein: CASSQPSMPETQYF
J gene: TRBJ2-1; V gene: TRBV6-7; D gene: TRBD2; clone size: -; CDR3 DNA: TGTGCCAGCAGTACGTTGGACTCCCGGGAGGAGAATGAGCAGTTCTTC; CDR3 protein: CASSTLDSREENEQFF
J gene: TRBJ2-1; V gene: TRBV30; D gene: TRBD2; clone size: -; CDR3 DNA: TGTGCCTGGAGGAGAGTAGCGGGGAACAATGAGCAGTTCTTC; CDR3 protein: CAWRRVAGNNEQFF
J gene: TRBJ2-1; V gene: TRBV11-2; D gene: TRBD1; clone size: -; CDR3 DNA: TGTGCCAGCAGCCCCAGGGGGCCGTACAATGAGCAGTTCTTC; CDR3 protein: CASSPRGPYNEQFF
J gene: TRBJ1-1; V gene: TRBV18; D gene: -; clone size: once; CDR3 DNA: TGTGCCAGCTCTCAAGCCGCGGGGTCCTTGCCCGCTGAAGCTTTCTTT; CDR3 protein: CASSQAAGSLPAEAFF